This TCR beta chain was recorded in a study of T-cell reconstitution after alpha-beta-depleted transplantation in children (dated by TCRdb to the mid-2010s). Regarding the research as a whole: The study quantitatively tracked T-cell immune reconstitution after TCRalphabeta/CD19-depleted allogeneic hematopoietic cell transplantation in children using TCR repertoire profiling.

What the work shows at the level of the full study, not this receptor alone: About two months after transplant, the apparently early recovery of alphabetaT-cell counts reportedly depended on just several hundred clones that had expanded rapidly and came from non-depleted graft cells. Over the following months the frequencies of hyperexpanded clones went down, and after one year T-cell counts and TCRbeta diversity were mostly credited to newly produced T cells. In some patients, the high TCRbeta diversity seen at day 60 was put down to recipient T cells and intrathymic progenitors that had survived conditioning.

The treatment or condition label of this sample denotes: allogeneic hematopoietic cell transplantation with graft depleted of TCRalphabeta T cells and CD19 B cells. TCRalphabeta/CD19-depleted allogeneic hematopoietic cell grafts were given to the transplant recipients, all of whom were children. This clonotype turned up a few times. Its antigen has not been determined. No qualities accompany the bases; no much larger clone lies one base away. CDR3 length: 15 amino acids, cysteine to phenylalanine. Only the CDR3 region is kept as DNA, spanning 45 bases read in frame from base 1. From the germline V gene, CDR1 is MDHEN and CDR2 is SYDVKM. Relative to germline, V is missing 3 bases and J is missing 4 bases, with 4 bases of the junction outside any gene match. The library was made by PCR. The instrument was an Illumina HiSeq 2500. Molecular barcoding was employed in the preparation of TCR libraries, with unique molecular identifiers being used to normalize TCRbeta repertoire quantification. The raw public data were reprocessed by TCRdb itself: fastp quality trimming at Q25, MiXCR clonotype calling, in-frame beta chains only. Records with the same CDR3 protein are collapsed into one entry carrying the most frequent genes and DNA. The sample has 450,000 to 550,000 distinct CDR3 sequences on record, over 9.5% of them singletons. The top ten constitute 14% of the sample.

The receptor was isolated from a female patient aged 2 to 10 who had a stem cell transplant for aplastic anemia, so the T cells may come from the graft donor. Recombination joined TRBV28 with TRBJ2-2, and TRBD2 aligns with 8 junction nucleotides. The specimen was PBMCs, mostly from graft donor cells, collected 180 days after TCRalphabeta/CD19-depleted stem cell transplant. The encoded CDR3 is CASSLIGRVTGELFF. In nucleotide form, the sequence is TGTGCCAGCAGTTTGATCGGGAGGGTCACCGGGGAGCTGTTTTTT. Beyond the CDR3, the reference TRBV28 and TRBJ2-2 genes provide the residues; the full variable domain reads: DVKVTQSSRYLVKRTGEKVFLECVQDMDHENMFWYRQDPGLGLRLIYFSYDVKMKEKGDIPEGYSVSREKKERFSLILESASTNQTSMYLCASSLIGRVTGELFFGEGSRLTVL.